A single sample is the source of the 15 T cell receptor beta chains below, sequenced in a study of blood T cells in healthy people across ages. Primed by a sample-barcoded 5' primer and a J-beta primer mix, a second PCR proceeded for roughly 6 to 12 cycles. TCRdb analysed the 5' RACE reads with MiXCR anew, one entry per CDR3 protein. Of about 800,000 distinct CDR3 sequences in the sample, approximately 25% were seen once. These data were likewise used in another study, on T cells of mothers and their children.

Sequencing was carried out using blood. The receptors here all came from a boy aged 5-17 years in good health.

Only a few counts were recorded for this clonotype. The limits of the CDR3 on the DNA are not certain, so only TCRdb's listed CDR3 is given. The chain uses TRBV29-1 and TRBJ2-5; the table's D gene call, TRBD2, was not cross checked with the DNA. CDR1 SQVTM and CDR2 ANQGSEA come from the germline V gene. The length of the CDR3 is 12 amino acids, counting both ends. CDR3 sequence reads: CSVASGIYERYF.

This rearrangement joins TRBV12-3 or TRBV12-4 to TRBJ2-5; perhaps TRBD1 as D (6 bases). CDR3 length: 15 residues. V lost 6 bases and J 3 bases, leaving 17 bases between the germline ends. DNA for the CDR3: TGTGCCAGCAGCCCTGGACAGACAAACAAAGAGACCCAGTACTTC. It translates to CASSPGQTNKETQYF.

Remarks on this clonotype: This may stem from a read error, because a much larger clone lies one nucleotide away. J is TRBJ2-1 and V is TRBV6-2 or TRBV6-3; no clear D gene. The CDR3 is 12 residues long. The V gene's germline CDR1 is MNHEY and CDR2 SVGEGT. Trimming took off 0 bases at V and 10 bases at J, with 7 bases between the two ends. This CDR3 is CASSYSTREQFF. The CDR3 DNA follows: TGTGCCAGCAGTTACTCGACCAGGGAGCAGTTCTTC.

This clonotype was found a few times. The rearrangement joins TRBV20-1 to TRBJ2-1; the D is unclear. Trimming pared 3 bases from V and 0 bases from J, leaving 12 bases between. Germline lookup yields CDR1 DFQATT and CDR2 SNEGSKA (reference sequence). The CDR3 sequence is 15 residues long. This CDR3 is CSASGTASSYNEQFF. Here the CDR3 DNA reads TGCAGTGCTAGTGGTACAGCTAGCTCCTACAATGAGCAGTTCTTC.

To note about this clonotype: The CDR3 carries no conserved terminal phenylalanine or tryptophan, so it likely arises from a read error. The rearrangement links TRBV7-3 to TRBJ2-7; unclear D gene. V dropped 3 bases and J dropped 3 bases, with 6 bases sitting between them. The CDR3 covers 12 residues. Germline CDR1 SGHTA, CDR2 FQGTGA. The CDR3 coding sequence is TGTGCCAGCAGCTTTAACCGCTACGAGCAGTACTCC. It is translated as CASSFNRYEQYS.

J is TRBJ2-3 and V is TRBV28, with 9 bases identical to TRBD1. CDR1 is MDHEN, CDR2 SYDVKM, per germline. Trimming removed 6 bases from V and 4 bases from J; junction bases left unmatched: 14. This CDR3 spans 17 amino acids. CDR3 loop: CASRSSRQGGIADTQYF. The DNA of the CDR3 is TGTGCCAGCAGATCCTCACGACAGGGGGGGATCGCAGATACGCAGTATTTT.

The table lists this clonotype with a few counts. The chain links TRBV27 to TRBJ1-5; weak D call: TRBD1 (5 bases). Germline V lookup: CDR1 MNHEY, CDR2 SMNVEV (reference sequence). The V and J ends lost 4 bases and 0 bases respectively, with 7 bases between them. The CDR3 consists of 14 residues. The CDR3 DNA follows: TGTGCCAGCAGTTCCGGACATAGCAATCAGCCCCAGCATTTT. Translated: CASSSGHSNQPQHF.

A word on this clonotype: Germline is not matched at one junction end, which may reflect a read error. The V and J genes are TRBV9 and TRBJ2-5; TRBD2 matches 9 bases. The J call is uncertain, as TRBJ2-7 better fits the DNA end. Germline CDR1 reads SGDLS; CDR2 reads YYNGEE. There are 15 residues in the CDR3. The CDR3 protein is CASSGRLAASSEQYF. CDR3 DNA: TGTGCCAGCAGCGGCAGACTAGCGGCATCCTCCGAGCAGTACTTC.

The table lists this clonotype with a few counts. The chain combines TRBV5-6 with TRBJ1-6, with TRBD1 matching over 7 bases. The J segment lost 7 bases and the V segment lost 1 base, leaving 5 bases of the junction unmatched. The CDR3 runs 15 residues. Germline V CDR1 and CDR2: SGHDT, YYEEEE. The CDR3 region is CASSLIQDRNSPLHF. In DNA form, the CDR3 reads TGTGCCAGCAGCTTGATTCAGGACAGGAATTCACCCCTCCACTTT.

The chain recombines TRBV20-1 with TRBJ2-5; 11 nucleotides agree with TRBD2. The J call may be faulty, since TRBJ2-7 better matches the DNA end. The CDR3 covers 16 residues. The germline V gene has CDR1 DFQATT and CDR2 SNEGSKA (reference sequence). CDR3 loop: CSARKESRTSGYEQYF. The CDR3 coding sequence is TGCAGTGCTAGAAAAGAGTCCAGGACTAGCGGGTACGAGCAGTACTTC.

The table lists this clonotype with a few counts. The gene calls are TRBV4-3 and TRBJ2-7, with 7 bases that match TRBD1. CDR1 LGHNA and CDR2 YSLEER come from the germline V gene. The V segment lost 4 bases and the J segment 0 bases; nucleotides outside the gene matches: 3. The CDR3 runs 14 residues. CDR3 sequence: CASSRWDSSYEQYF. The DNA of the CDR3 is TGCGCCAGCAGCCGATGGGACAGCTCCTACGAGCAGTACTTC.

The chain carries TRBV12-3 or TRBV12-4 and TRBJ1-3, with 9 bases aligning to TRBD1. J gave up 3 bases and V 6 bases, and 9 bases lay outside the gene matches. The CDR3 is 16 amino acids. The CDR3 DNA sequence: TGTGCCAGCAGCAAACACAGGGGGCTGGTTGGAAACACCATATATTTT. Its protein product is CASSKHRGLVGNTIYF.

The J gene is TRBJ2-5, the V gene TRBV4-1, with D perhaps matching TRBD1 (6 bases). V lost 3 bases to trimming and J lost 5 bases, with 13 bases between them. The CDR3 loop spans 14 amino acids. Germline V gene data show CDR1 as MGHRA and CDR2 as YSYEKL. The CDR3 coding sequence is TGCGCCAGCAGCCAGACACAGGGATGGGAGACCCAGTACTTC. Its protein is CASSQTQGWETQYF.

V usage is TRBV25-1 and J usage is TRBJ2-5, with 7 bases fitting TRBD1. Germline V gives CDR1 MGHDK, CDR2 SYGVNS. The CDR3 totals 14 residues. The V segment lost 9 bases and the J segment 3 bases; nucleotides outside the gene matches: 10. The chain's CDR3 is CASTGTVLEETQYF. CDR3 DNA sequence: TGTGCCAGTACCGGGACAGTATTAGAAGAGACCCAGTACTTC.

In its sample, this clonotype was seen a few times. The chain carries TRBV2 and TRBJ2-5; D may be TRBD1 (5 bases). V lost 8 bases and J 3 bases, leaving 13 bases between the germline ends. Germline loops: CDR1 SNHLY, CDR2 FYNNEI. The CDR3 runs 13 residues. The CDR3 region has the DNA TGTGCCAGCCGAGATGACAGAAAAGAGACCCAGTACTTC. Protein sequence: CASRDDRKETQYF.